This T cell receptor (beta chain) was identified in a study of T cells in Graves' hyperthyroidism and ophthalmopathy. Study results and caveats: Blood held most thyroid clonotypes expanded above 0.001 frequency.

CDR3 length: 12 amino acids. With 2 bases removed from V and 0 bases from J, the gap between germline ends came to 2 bases. Per germline, CDR1 GTSNPN and CDR2 SVGIG (reference sequence). Authors of the study amplified TCR beta CDR3 regions from RNA transcripts. Primed by the HTBI set, a first-round RT-PCR was run on the TCR CDR3. MiXCR, applied by TCRdb to the multiplex PCR reads, yields one record per CDR3 protein. The sample consists of about 480,000 distinct CDR3 sequences, approximately 23% of them appearing once. Thyroid ultrasound and orbital computed tomography, with clinical symptoms and serum thyroxine and TRAb, informed diagnoses. From approximately 9.1 ml of fresh peripheral blood, PBMCs were isolated. This clonotype was counted at least ten times. Its antigen is undetermined.

The chain combines TRBV30 with TRBJ1-5; D gene unclear. The material sequenced was blood. The sequence was obtained from a woman aged 70-85 years with Graves' ophthalmopathy. The chain's CDR3 is CAWSRSNQPQHF. CDR3 sequence (DNA): TGTGCCTGGAGTCGTAGCAATCAGCCCCAGCATTTT.